One and the same sample provided the 15 T cell receptor beta chains below, sequenced in a study of cytomegalovirus exposure and HLA in healthy donors. The PCR ran on 60 Vbeta and 13 Jbeta primers. TCRdb's copy holds only in-frame clones and misses some; the assay was immunoSEQ multiplex PCR. The table lists 100,000 to 150,000 clones, about two thirds of them singletons. Source material: PBMCs. These receptors were collected from a man aged 35 to 55 in good health and CMV-seropositive.

This clone was seen a single time. The J gene is TRBJ2-3, the V gene TRBV5-1; D unclear. Per germline, CDR1 SGHRS and CDR2 YFSETQ. The V end lost 2 bases, the J end lost 5 bases, and 6 bases lay between the germline ends. The CDR3 spans 12 residues. The CDR3 DNA follows: TGCGCCAGCAGCTTCGTCCTAGATACGCAGTATTTT. It translates to CASSFVLDTQYF.

J is TRBJ1-2 and V is TRBV7-9; 9 bases map to TRBD1. The CDR3 runs 14 residues. The trim removed 5 bases at V and 8 bases at J, leaving 9 bases unmatched. Per the germline V gene, CDR1 is SEHNR and CDR2 is FQNEAQ (reference sequence). CDR3 residues: CASSPGQGFGGYTF. The CDR3 DNA sequence: TGTGCCAGCAGCCCCGGACAGGGGTTTGGCGGCTACACCTTC.

This clone occurred once. CDR3 region: CASSWLRDSGETQYF. CDR3 nucleotide sequence: TGTGCCAGCAGCTGGCTCCGGGACAGCGGAGAGACCCAGTACTTC. V usage is TRBV5-4 and J usage is TRBJ2-5; TRBD1 matches at 7 bases. V trimming: 3 bases; J trimming: 4 bases; junction bases outside the gene matches: 9. Per germline, CDR1 SGHNT and CDR2 YYREEE (reference sequence). The CDR3 covers 15 residues.

The rearrangement links TRBV7-9 to TRBJ1-4; 12 bases align to TRBD1. The ends lost 1 base at V and 8 bases at J; junction bases unmatched: 5. The CDR3 consists of 16 residues. CDR1 SEHNR and CDR2 FQNEAQ come from the germline V gene (reference sequence). The CDR3 here is CASSLGDRGLQEKLFF. The CDR3 DNA sequence: TGTGCCAGCAGCTTAGGGGACAGGGGGCTACAAGAAAAACTGTTTTTT.

The V and J genes are TRBV2 and TRBJ1-3; D might be TRBD1 (5 bases). The CDR3 has 17 residues. Germline lookup yields CDR1 SNHLY and CDR2 FYNNEI. The V gene lost 7 bases and the J gene lost 0 bases, with 19 bases spanning the gap. The CDR3 DNA follows: TGTGCCAGCAACCCGGGGGGTCAGGGCTACTCTGGAAACACCATATATTTT. Protein sequence: CASNPGGQGYSGNTIYF.

J is TRBJ1-1 and V is TRBV7-9; D might be TRBD1 (5 bases). V was trimmed by 2 bases and J by 3 bases, leaving 10 bases between them. CDR1 SEHNR and CDR2 FQNEAQ come from the germline V gene (reference sequence). The CDR3 has 14 residues. CDR3 in amino acids: CASSLRGWDTEAFF. CDR3 in DNA: TGTGCCAGCAGCTTAAGGGGTTGGGACACTGAAGCTTTCTTT.

The chain employs TRBV29-1 and TRBJ1-2; 10 bases align to TRBD1. J gave up 7 bases and V 3 bases, and 8 bases lay outside the gene matches. The CDR3 sequence is 14 residues long. Germline CDR1 reads SQVTM; CDR2 reads ANQGSEA. CDR3 in DNA: TGCAGCGTTGACAGCGGACAGGGGGATTCTGGCTACACCTTC. Translated: CSVDSGQGDSGYTF.

The rearrangement links TRBV25-1 to TRBJ1-6, with 10 bases aligning to TRBD1. The germline gives CDR1 MGHDK, CDR2 SYGVNS. The CDR3 contains 14 residues. The ends lost 4 bases at V and 10 bases at J; junction bases unmatched: 4. For the CDR3, the DNA is TGTGCCAGCAGTGCCGGGACAGGGGTCTCACCCCTCCACTTT. Protein product: CASSAGTGVSPLHF. Looking up the rest from reference TRBV25-1 and TRBJ1-6 gives the full variable domain: EADIYQTPRYLVIGTGKKITLECSQTMGHDKMYWYQQDPGMELHLIHYSYGVNSTEKGDLSSESTVSRIRTEHFPLTLESARPSHTSQYLCASSAGTGVSPLHFGNGTRLTVT.

In this sample, this clone turned up a few times. J is TRBJ1-1 and V is TRBV5-4, with 8 nucleotides matching TRBD1. Germline V gives CDR1 SGHNT, CDR2 YYREEE (reference sequence). This CDR3 region has 14 residues. V lost 4 bases, J lost 3 bases, and 5 bases stayed unmatched. CDR3 protein: CASSTTGGYTEAFF. CDR3 coding DNA: TGTGCCAGCAGCACTACAGGGGGGTACACTGAAGCTTTCTTT.

The genes are TRBV18 and TRBJ2-5; 7 nucleotides align to TRBD1. Germline-derived CDR1 and CDR2 are KGHSH and LQKENI. The CDR3 contains 15 residues. V lost 4 bases and J lost 2; bases outside the gene matches: 7. The CDR3 spells CASSRLSGGQETQYF. The DNA for the CDR3 is TGTGCCAGCTCACGACTTTCAGGGGGACAAGAGACCCAGTACTTC.

The V and J genes are TRBV2 and TRBJ1-4; TRBD1 aligns across 7 bases. Germline-derived CDR1 and CDR2 are SNHLY and FYNNEI. V lost 6 bases to trimming and J lost 11 bases; unmatched junction nucleotides: 6. This CDR3 has 12 amino acids. The CDR3 is CASSPRQGKLFF. The CDR3 DNA is TGTGCCAGCAGCCCCCGACAGGGTAAACTGTTTTTT.

This clone occurred a few times. This rearrangement joins TRBV13 to TRBJ2-7; D call uncertain. V lost 0 bases to trimming and J lost 3 bases, with 6 bases between them. This CDR3 has 13 residues. Germline V CDR1 and CDR2: PRHDT, FYEKMQ (reference sequence). CDR3 amino acids: CASSLGQNYEQYF. For the CDR3, the DNA is TGTGCCAGCAGCTTAGGACAGAACTACGAGCAGTACTTC.

This clone was found a few times. V usage is TRBV6-6 and J usage is TRBJ2-1; 7 bases fit TRBD2. Per germline, CDR1 MNHNY and CDR2 SVGAGI (reference sequence). This CDR3 region has 14 residues. V gave up 5 bases and J gave up 10 bases; unmatched junction bases: 11. The CDR3 DNA reads as TGTGCCAGCAGTCTTGAGGAGCGGGGTCGGGAGCAGTTCTTC. Its translation is CASSLEERGREQFF.

This clone is a singleton in its sample. V usage is TRBV29-1 and J usage is TRBJ1-1, with D tentatively TRBD1 (5 bases). The CDR3 is 15 residues long. V lost 2 bases and J 1 base, leaving 14 bases between the germline ends. Germline-derived CDR1 and CDR2 are SQVTM and ANQGSEA. This CDR3 reads CSVEIVGGKNTEAFF. CDR3 coding DNA: TGCAGCGTTGAAATCGTGGGGGGGAAGAACACTGAAGCTTTCTTT.

This chain links TRBV2 with TRBJ1-6; TRBD1 matches at 9 bases. The CDR3 contains 15 residues. After removal of 6 bases from V and 9 bases from J, the junction contained 9 bases not matched to a gene. CDR1 is SNHLY, CDR2 FYNNEI, per germline. CDR3 residues: CASRIAQGASSPLHF. CDR3 in DNA: TGTGCCAGCAGGATCGCACAGGGGGCGAGTTCACCCCTCCACTTT.